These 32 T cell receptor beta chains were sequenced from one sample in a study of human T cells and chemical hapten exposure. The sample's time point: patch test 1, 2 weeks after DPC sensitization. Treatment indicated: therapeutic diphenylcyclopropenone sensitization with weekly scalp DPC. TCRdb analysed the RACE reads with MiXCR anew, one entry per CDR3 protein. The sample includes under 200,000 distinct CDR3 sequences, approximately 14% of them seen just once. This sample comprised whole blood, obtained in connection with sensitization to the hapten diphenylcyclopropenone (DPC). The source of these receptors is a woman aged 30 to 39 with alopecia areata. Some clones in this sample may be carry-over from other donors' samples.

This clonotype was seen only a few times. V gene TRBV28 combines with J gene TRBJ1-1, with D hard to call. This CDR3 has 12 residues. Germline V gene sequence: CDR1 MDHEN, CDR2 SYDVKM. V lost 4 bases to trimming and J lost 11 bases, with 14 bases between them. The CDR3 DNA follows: TGTGCCAGCAGTTCCGCCAGGTACGGGGCTTTCTTT. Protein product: CASSSARYGAFF.

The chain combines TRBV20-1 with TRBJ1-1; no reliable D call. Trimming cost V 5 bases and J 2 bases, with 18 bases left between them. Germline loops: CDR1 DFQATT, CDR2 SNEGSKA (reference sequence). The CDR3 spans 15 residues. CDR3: CSALWMTDGNTEAFF. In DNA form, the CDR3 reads TGCAGTGCTTTGTGGATGACGGATGGAAACACTGAAGCTTTCTTT.

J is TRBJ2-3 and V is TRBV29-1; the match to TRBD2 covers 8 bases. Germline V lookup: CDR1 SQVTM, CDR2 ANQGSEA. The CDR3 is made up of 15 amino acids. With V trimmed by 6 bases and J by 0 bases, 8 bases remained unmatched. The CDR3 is CSVQTSGGSTDTQYF. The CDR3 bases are TGCAGCGTACAAACTAGCGGAGGGAGCACAGATACGCAGTATTTT.

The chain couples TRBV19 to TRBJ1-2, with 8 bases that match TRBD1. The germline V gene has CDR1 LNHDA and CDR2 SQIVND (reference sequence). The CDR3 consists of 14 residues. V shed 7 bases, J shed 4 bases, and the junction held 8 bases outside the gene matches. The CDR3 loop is CASMWDRTSYGYTF. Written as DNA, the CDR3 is TGTGCCAGTATGTGGGACAGGACCTCCTATGGCTACACCTTC.

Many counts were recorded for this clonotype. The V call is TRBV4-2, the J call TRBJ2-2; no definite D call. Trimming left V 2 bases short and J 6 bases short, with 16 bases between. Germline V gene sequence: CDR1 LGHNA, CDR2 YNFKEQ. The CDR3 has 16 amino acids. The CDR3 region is CASSQFLQLPSGELFF. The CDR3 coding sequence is TGTGCCAGCAGCCAATTTCTTCAACTCCCTTCCGGGGAGCTGTTTTTT.

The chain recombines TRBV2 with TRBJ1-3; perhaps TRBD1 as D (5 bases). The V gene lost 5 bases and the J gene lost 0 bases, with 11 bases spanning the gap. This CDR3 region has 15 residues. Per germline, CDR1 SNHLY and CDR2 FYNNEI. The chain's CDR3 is CASSYTQGSGNTIYF. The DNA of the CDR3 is TGTGCCAGCAGTTATACTCAGGGCTCTGGAAACACCATATATTTT.

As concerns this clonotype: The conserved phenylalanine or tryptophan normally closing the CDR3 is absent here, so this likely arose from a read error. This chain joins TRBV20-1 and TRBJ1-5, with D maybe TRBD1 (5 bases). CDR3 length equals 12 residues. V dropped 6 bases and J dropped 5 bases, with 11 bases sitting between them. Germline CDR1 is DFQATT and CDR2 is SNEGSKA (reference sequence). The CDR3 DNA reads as TGCAGTGCCACTTCGACAGATCAGCCCCAGCATTTG. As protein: CSATSTDQPQHL.

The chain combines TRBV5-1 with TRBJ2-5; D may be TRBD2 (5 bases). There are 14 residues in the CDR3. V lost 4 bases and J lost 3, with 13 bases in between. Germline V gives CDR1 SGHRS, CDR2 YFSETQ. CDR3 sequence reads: CASSAIARKETQYF. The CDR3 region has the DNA TGCGCCAGCAGCGCGATAGCGAGGAAAGAGACCCAGTACTTC. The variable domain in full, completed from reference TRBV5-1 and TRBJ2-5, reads KAGVTQTPRYLIKTRGQQVTLSCSPISGHRSVSWYQQTPGQGLQFLFEYFSETQRNKGNFPGRFSGRQFSNSRSEMNVSTLELGDSALYLCASSAIARKETQYFGPGTRLLVL.

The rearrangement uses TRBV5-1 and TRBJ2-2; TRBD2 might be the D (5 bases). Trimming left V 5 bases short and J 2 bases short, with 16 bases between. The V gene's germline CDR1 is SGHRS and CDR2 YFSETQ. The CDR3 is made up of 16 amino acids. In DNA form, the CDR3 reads TGCGCCAGCAGTTCCCTTGAGGCGGGTAACACCGGGGAGCTGTTTTTT. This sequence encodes CASSSLEAGNTGELFF.

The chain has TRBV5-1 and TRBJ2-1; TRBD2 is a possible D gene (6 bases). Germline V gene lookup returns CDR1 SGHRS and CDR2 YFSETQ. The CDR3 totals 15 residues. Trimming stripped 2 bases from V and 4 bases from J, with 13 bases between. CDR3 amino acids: CASSFSQGLYNEQFF. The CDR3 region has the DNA TGCGCCAGCAGCTTTTCCCAGGGACTTTACAATGAGCAGTTCTTC.

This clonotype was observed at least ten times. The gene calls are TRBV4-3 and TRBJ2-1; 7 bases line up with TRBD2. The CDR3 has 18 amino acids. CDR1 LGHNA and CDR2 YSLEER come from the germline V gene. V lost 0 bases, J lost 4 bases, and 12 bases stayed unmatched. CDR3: CASSQDRVSAGAYNEQFF. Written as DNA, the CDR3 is TGCGCCAGCAGCCAAGATCGAGTTTCTGCGGGAGCATACAATGAGCAGTTCTTC.

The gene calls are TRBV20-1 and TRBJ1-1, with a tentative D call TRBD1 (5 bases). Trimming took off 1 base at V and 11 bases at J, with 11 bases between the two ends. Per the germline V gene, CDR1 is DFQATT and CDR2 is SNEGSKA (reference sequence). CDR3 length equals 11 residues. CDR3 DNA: TGCAGTGCTAGAGGGGGAGGGGCCGCTTTCTTT. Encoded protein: CSARGGGAAFF.

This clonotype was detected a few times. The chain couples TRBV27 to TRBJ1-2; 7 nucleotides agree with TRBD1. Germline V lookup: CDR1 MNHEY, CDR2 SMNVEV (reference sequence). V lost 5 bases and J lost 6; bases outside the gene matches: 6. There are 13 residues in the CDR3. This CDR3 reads CASSPQGQNGYTF. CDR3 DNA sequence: TGTGCCAGCAGTCCGCAGGGACAGAATGGCTACACCTTC.

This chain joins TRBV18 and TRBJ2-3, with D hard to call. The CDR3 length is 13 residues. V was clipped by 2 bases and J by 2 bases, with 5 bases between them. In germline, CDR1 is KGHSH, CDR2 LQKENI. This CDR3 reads CASSPYTTDTQYF. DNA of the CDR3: TGTGCCAGCTCACCATACACCACAGATACGCAGTATTTT.

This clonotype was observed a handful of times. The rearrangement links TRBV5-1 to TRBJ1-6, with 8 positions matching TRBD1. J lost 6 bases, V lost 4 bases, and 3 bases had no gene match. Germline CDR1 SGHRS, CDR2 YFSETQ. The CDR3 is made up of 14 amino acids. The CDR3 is CASSPTGVNSPLHF. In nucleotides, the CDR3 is TGCGCCAGCAGCCCGACAGGGGTTAATTCACCCCTCCACTTT.

Written as DNA, the CDR3 is TGTGCCACCGGGTCCCAAAACATTCAGTACTTC. Translation: CATGSQNIQYF. This sequence joins TRBV28 and TRBJ2-4; D not resolved. Trimming stripped 10 bases from V and 5 bases from J, with 9 bases between. CDR1 is MDHEN and CDR2 is SYDVKM in the germline V gene. The CDR3 loop spans 11 amino acids.

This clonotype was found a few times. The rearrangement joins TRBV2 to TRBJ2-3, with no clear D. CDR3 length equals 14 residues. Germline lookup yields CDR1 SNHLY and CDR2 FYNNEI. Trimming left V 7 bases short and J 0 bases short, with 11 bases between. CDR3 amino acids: CASKQTLSTDTQYF. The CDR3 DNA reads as TGTGCCAGCAAACAGACACTTAGCACAGATACGCAGTATTTT.

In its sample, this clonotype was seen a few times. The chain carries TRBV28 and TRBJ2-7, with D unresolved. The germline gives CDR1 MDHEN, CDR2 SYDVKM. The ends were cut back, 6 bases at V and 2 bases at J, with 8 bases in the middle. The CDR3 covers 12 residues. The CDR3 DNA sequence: TGTGCCAGCAGGACTTATACCTACGAGCAGTACTTC. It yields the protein CASRTYTYEQYF. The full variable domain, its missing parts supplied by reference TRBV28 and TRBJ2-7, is DVKVTQSSRYLVKRTGEKVFLECVQDMDHENMFWYRQDPGLGLRLIYFSYDVKMKEKGDIPEGYSVSREKKERFSLILESASTNQTSMYLCASRTYTYEQYFGPGTRLTVT.

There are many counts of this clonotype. Written as DNA, the CDR3 is TGTGCCAGCAGCTTAGCGTCGGGAGGCACAGATACGCAGTATTTT. Protein product: CASSLASGGTDTQYF. The chain has TRBV7-2 and TRBJ2-3; D is perhaps TRBD2 (6 bases). V gave up 0 bases and J gave up 1 base, with 8 bases separating them. Germline V gene sequence: CDR1 SGHTA, CDR2 FQGNSA. The CDR3 is 15 residues long.

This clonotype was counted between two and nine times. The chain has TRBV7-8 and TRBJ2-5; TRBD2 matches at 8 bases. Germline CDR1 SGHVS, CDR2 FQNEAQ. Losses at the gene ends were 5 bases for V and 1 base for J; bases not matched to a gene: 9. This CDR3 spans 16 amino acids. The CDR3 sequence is CASSPPVAGSQETQYF. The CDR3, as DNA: TGTGCCAGCAGCCCCCCCGTAGCGGGGAGCCAAGAGACCCAGTACTTC.

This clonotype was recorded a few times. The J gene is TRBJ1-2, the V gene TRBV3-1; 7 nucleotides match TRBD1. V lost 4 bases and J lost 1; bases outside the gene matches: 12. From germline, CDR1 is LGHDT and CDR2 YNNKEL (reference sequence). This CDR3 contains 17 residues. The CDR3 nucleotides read TGTGCCAGCAGCCTAACAGGGGATATACTGGTTAACTATGGCTACACCTTC. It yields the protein CASSLTGDILVNYGYTF.

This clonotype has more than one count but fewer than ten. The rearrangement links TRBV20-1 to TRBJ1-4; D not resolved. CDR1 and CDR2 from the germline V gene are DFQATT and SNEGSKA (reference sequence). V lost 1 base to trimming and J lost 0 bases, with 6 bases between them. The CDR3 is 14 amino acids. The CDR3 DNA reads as TGCAGTGCTAGAGGGACGGCAACTAATGAAAAACTGTTTTTT. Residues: CSARGTATNEKLFF.

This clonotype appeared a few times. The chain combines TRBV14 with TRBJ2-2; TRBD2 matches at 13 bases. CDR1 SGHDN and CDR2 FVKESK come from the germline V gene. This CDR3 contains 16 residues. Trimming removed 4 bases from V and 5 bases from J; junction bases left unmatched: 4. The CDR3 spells CASSRTSGSRTGELFF. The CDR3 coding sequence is TGTGCCAGCAGCCGGACTAGCGGGAGCCGGACCGGGGAGCTGTTTTTT.

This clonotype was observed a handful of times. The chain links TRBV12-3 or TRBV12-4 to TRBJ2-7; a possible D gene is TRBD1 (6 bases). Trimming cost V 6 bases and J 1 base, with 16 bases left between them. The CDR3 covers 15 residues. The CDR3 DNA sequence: TGTGCCAGCAGGGAGTTGACAGGCGGGTCCTACGAGCAGTACTTC. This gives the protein CASRELTGGSYEQYF.

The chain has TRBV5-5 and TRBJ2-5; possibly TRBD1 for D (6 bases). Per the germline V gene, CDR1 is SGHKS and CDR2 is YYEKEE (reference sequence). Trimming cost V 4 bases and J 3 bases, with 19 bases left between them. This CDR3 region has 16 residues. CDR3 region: CASSAITGTPEETQYF. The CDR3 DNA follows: TGTGCCAGCAGCGCTATAACCGGGACACCCGAAGAGACCCAGTACTTC.

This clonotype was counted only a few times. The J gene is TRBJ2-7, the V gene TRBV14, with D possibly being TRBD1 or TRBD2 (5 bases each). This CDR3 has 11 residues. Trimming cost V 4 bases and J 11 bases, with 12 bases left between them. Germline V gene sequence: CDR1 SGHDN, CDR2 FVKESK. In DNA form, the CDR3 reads TGTGCCAGCAGCCGAGATGGGGGAAAGTACTTC. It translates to CASSRDGGKYF.

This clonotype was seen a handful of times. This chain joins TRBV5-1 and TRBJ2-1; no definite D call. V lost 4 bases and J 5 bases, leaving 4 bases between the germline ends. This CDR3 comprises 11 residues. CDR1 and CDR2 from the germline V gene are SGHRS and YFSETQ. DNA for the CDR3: TGCGCCAGCAGCCAGAACAATGAGCAGTTCTTC. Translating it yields CASSQNNEQFF.

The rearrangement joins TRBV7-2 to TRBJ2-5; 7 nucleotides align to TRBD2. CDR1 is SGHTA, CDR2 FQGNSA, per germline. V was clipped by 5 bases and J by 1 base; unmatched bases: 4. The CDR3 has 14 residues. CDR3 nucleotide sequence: TGTGCCAGCAGCACCGGGACTATCCAAGAGACCCAGTACTTC. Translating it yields CASSTGTIQETQYF.

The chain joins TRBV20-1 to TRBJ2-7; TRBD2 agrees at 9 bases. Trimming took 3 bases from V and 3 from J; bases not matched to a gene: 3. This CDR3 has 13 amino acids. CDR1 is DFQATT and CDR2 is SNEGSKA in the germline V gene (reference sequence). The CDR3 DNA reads TGCAGTGCTAGTTTACTAGCGGGCTACGAGCAGTACTTC. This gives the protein CSASLLAGYEQYF.

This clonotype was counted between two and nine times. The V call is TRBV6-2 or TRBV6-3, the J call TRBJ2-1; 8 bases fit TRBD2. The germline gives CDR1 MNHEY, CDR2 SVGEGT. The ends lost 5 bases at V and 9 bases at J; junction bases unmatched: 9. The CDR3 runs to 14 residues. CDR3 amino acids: CASSHGLRGGEQFF. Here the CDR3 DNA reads TGTGCCAGCAGTCATGGACTTCGGGGGGGTGAGCAGTTCTTC.

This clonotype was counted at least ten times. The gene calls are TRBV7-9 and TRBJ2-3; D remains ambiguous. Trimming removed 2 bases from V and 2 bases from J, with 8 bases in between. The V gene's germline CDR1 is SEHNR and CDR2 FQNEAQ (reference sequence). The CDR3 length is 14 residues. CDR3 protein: CASSLSVYTDTQYF. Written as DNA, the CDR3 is TGTGCCAGCAGCTTATCTGTTTACACAGATACGCAGTATTTT.

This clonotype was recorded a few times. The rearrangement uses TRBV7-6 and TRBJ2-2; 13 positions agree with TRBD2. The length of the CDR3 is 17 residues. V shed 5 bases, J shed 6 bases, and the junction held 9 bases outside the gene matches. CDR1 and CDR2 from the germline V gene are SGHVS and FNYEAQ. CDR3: CASSILAGGPNPGELFF. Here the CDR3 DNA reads TGTGCCAGCAGCATACTAGCGGGAGGGCCAAATCCCGGGGAGCTGTTTTTT.